These 32 T cell receptor beta chains were all obtained from the same sample, sequenced in a study of cytomegalovirus exposure and HLA in healthy donors. With 60 Vbeta and 13 Jbeta primers, the PCR was carried out. The data were produced by immunoSEQ multiplex PCR, yet TCRdb's version contains in-frame clones alone and is incomplete. In the table there are 130,000 to 150,000 clones, roughly 70% of which are singletons. The specimen sequenced was PBMCs. The receptors were gathered from a woman between 35 and 50 years old in good health and CMV-seronegative.

The V call is TRBV7-9, the J call TRBJ1-4, with TRBD1 matching 8 bases. The CDR3 runs to 15 residues. Germline assignment: CDR1 SEHNR and CDR2 FQNEAQ (reference sequence). Trimming cost V 5 bases and J 3 bases; bases outside gene matches: 5. This CDR3 reads CASSPVGQANEKLFF. CDR3 nucleotide sequence: TGTGCCAGCAGCCCAGTGGGACAGGCTAATGAAAAACTGTTTTTT. Full variable domain (missing parts from reference TRBV7-9 and TRBJ1-4): DTGVSQNPRHKITKRGQNVTFRCDPISEHNRLYWYRQTLGQGPEFLTYFQNEAQLEKSRLLSDRFSAERPKGSFSTLEIQRTEQGDSAMYLCASSPVGQANEKLFFGSGTQLSVL.

The chain combines TRBV11-2 with TRBJ1-2, with 10 bases matching TRBD1. This CDR3 has 17 residues. V shed 4 bases, J shed 3 bases, and the junction held 11 bases outside the gene matches. The germline V gene encodes CDR1 SGHAT and CDR2 FQNNGV. CDR3 sequence (DNA): TGTGCCAGCAGCTCCGTCTCCGGACAGGGGGATGACTATGGCTACACCTTC. Translation: CASSSVSGQGDDYGYTF.

The rearrangement uses TRBV6-5 and TRBJ1-5; D gene unclear. V shed 6 bases and J shed 1 base, with 13 bases lying between them. Germline V gives CDR1 MNHEY, CDR2 SVGAGI. This CDR3 is built from 15 residues. CDR3 amino acids: CASSPSLRSNQPQHF. Here the CDR3 DNA reads TGTGCCAGCAGCCCGTCCCTGAGGAGCAATCAGCCCCAGCATTTT.

The gene calls are TRBV6-6 and TRBJ1-1; 7 bases map to TRBD1. Per germline, CDR1 MNHNY and CDR2 SVGAGI (reference sequence). Trimming at V came to 6 bases and at J to 4 bases, leaving 8 bases not matched to a gene. CDR3 length: 14 amino acids. Here the CDR3 reads CASRPTGTATEAFF. DNA for the CDR3: TGTGCCAGCAGGCCGACAGGGACGGCCACTGAAGCTTTCTTT.

This chain links TRBV25-1 with TRBJ2-2; 8 nucleotides line up with TRBD1. CDR3 length equals 14 residues. With V trimmed by 4 bases and J by 8 bases, 6 bases remained unmatched. The germline V gene encodes CDR1 MGHDK and CDR2 SYGVNS. The CDR3 DNA reads as TGTGCCAGCAGTGCAGGACAGGGTCGTGGGGAGCTGTTTTTT. It yields the protein CASSAGQGRGELFF.

The chain links TRBV5-1 to TRBJ1-4; D gene uncertain. The V gene's germline CDR1 is SGHRS and CDR2 YFSETQ. V lost 7 bases to trimming and J lost 5 bases, with 18 bases between them. This CDR3 region has 15 residues. The CDR3 region has the DNA TGCGCCAGCCGTCTGCGAGGGCAAACGAATGAAAAACTGTTTTTT. It is translated as CASRLRGQTNEKLFF.

In this sample, this clone turned up a few times. V usage is TRBV30 and J usage is TRBJ1-1; D is unresolved. With 0 bases removed from V and 1 base from J, the gap between germline ends came to 6 bases. This CDR3 contains 13 residues. CDR1 is GTSNPN, CDR2 SVGIG, per germline (reference sequence). CDR3 DNA: TGTGCCTGGAGTGTACATCGGAACACTGAAGCTTTCTTT. Translating it yields CAWSVHRNTEAFF.

The V gene is TRBV28, the J gene TRBJ2-1, with 7 positions matching TRBD2. The J segment lost 9 bases and the V segment lost 2 bases, leaving 4 bases of the junction unmatched. CDR1 MDHEN and CDR2 SYDVKM come from the germline V gene. The CDR3 contains 13 residues. CDR3 DNA sequence: TGTGCCAGCAGTTTAGCCGGGGGGTTTGAGCAGTTCTTC. Its translation: CASSLAGGFEQFF.

This clone turned up a few times. This rearrangement joins TRBV6-5 to TRBJ1-1; TRBD1 aligns across 7 bases. Per the germline V gene, CDR1 is MNHEY and CDR2 is SVGAGI. The CDR3 length is 14 residues. Unmatched junction bases numbered 8, after V lost 5 bases and J lost 5 bases. The CDR3 nucleotides are TGTGCCAGCAGTAAGGGGGACAGTTGGACTGAAGCTTTCTTT. It translates to CASSKGDSWTEAFF.

The V call is TRBV5-4, the J call TRBJ2-2, with 8 bases aligning to TRBD1. Per germline, CDR1 SGHNT and CDR2 YYREEE (reference sequence). V shed 2 bases, J shed 6 bases, and the junction held 3 bases outside the gene matches. The CDR3 spans 14 residues. The CDR3 nucleotides read TGTGCCAGCAGCTTTGACAGGGGATCCGGGGAGCTGTTTTTT. This translates into CASSFDRGSGELFF.

The chain couples TRBV7-8 to TRBJ2-1; D is perhaps TRBD2 (6 bases). The CDR3 has 15 amino acids. V was pared by 1 base and J by 6 bases, with 13 bases between. Germline CDR1 SGHVS, CDR2 FQNEAQ. CDR3 protein: CASSLVLARGNEQFF. In DNA form, the CDR3 reads TGTGCCAGCAGCTTAGTGCTAGCGCGTGGCAATGAGCAGTTCTTC.

The chain employs TRBV25-1 and TRBJ1-3; tentatively, D is TRBD1 (5 bases). V lost 10 bases and J 0 bases, leaving 10 bases between the germline ends. Germline V gene lookup returns CDR1 MGHDK and CDR2 SYGVNS. This CDR3 spans 13 amino acids. The CDR3: CATRQYSGNTIYF. The CDR3, as DNA: TGTGCCACCCGACAGTACTCTGGAAACACCATATATTTT.

The chain joins TRBV7-8 to TRBJ2-3; TRBD2 matches at 7 bases. V shed 0 bases and J 2 bases; nucleotides not matched to a gene: 8. The length of the CDR3 is 17 residues. Germline assignment: CDR1 SGHVS and CDR2 FQNEAQ. The CDR3 DNA reads TGTGCCAGCAGCTTAGCGGAGGCTAGCGGTTTCACAGATACGCAGTATTTT. This codes for CASSLAEASGFTDTQYF.

This clone was picked up a small number of times. The chain combines TRBV30 with TRBJ1-2; D gene uncertain. Germline lookup yields CDR1 GTSNPN and CDR2 SVGIG (reference sequence). V was pared by 0 bases and J by 4 bases, with 9 bases between. This CDR3 spans 13 amino acids. The CDR3 spells CAWSVRGAYGYTF. CDR3 nucleotides: TGTGCCTGGAGTGTACGAGGAGCCTATGGCTACACCTTC.

This clone was observed a single time. V and J are TRBV6-1 and TRBJ2-4, with D maybe TRBD1 (6 bases). The CDR3 sequence is 15 residues long. Deletions cut 0 bases from V and 4 bases from J, with 10 bases between. The germline V gene has CDR1 MNHNS and CDR2 SASEGT. CDR3 DNA: TGTGCCAGCAGTGAAGCGTCAGGGACAAAAAACATTCAGTACTTC. Its translation is CASSEASGTKNIQYF.

The CDR3 DNA sequence: TGTGCCACCAGCAGAGCCCCGGGACTAGCGGGACAGGCTAGCACAGATACGCAGTATTTT. Protein: CATSRAPGLAGQASTDTQYF. The J gene is TRBJ2-3, the V gene TRBV15, with 13 positions matching TRBD2. CDR3 length equals 20 residues. V shed 1 base, J shed 0 bases, and the junction held 10 bases outside the gene matches. Germline loops: CDR1 LNHNV, CDR2 YYDKDF (reference sequence). The whole variable domain, remainder taken from reference TRBV15 and TRBJ2-3, is DAMVIQNPRYQVTQFGKPVTLSCSQTLNHNVMYWYQQKSSQAPKLLFHYYDKDFNNEADTPDNFQSRRPNTSFCFLDIRSPGLGDTAMYLCATSRAPGLAGQASTDTQYFGPGTRLTVL.

Worth noting for this clone: The conserved phenylalanine or tryptophan normally closing the CDR3 is absent here, so this likely arose from a read error. This chain links TRBV6-1 with TRBJ1-2; the match to TRBD1 covers 7 bases. Germline trimming cut 5 bases from V and 8 bases from J; bases unmatched to any gene: 11. The CDR3 has 14 residues. Germline CDR1 MNHNS, CDR2 SASEGT. This CDR3 is CASSLSGRGSGYTV. CDR3 DNA: TGTGCCAGCAGTCTTAGTGGCAGGGGGAGCGGCTACACCGTC.

The V call is TRBV25-1, the J call TRBJ1-1, with D unclear. Germline V CDR1 and CDR2: MGHDK, SYGVNS. The CDR3 is 12 amino acids. With 5 bases removed from V and 0 bases from J, the gap between germline ends came to 4 bases. CDR3 region: CASSLLNTEAFF. CDR3 DNA sequence: TGTGCCAGCAGTCTACTGAACACTGAAGCTTTCTTT.

The chain recombines TRBV19 with TRBJ1-2; D is unclear. Germline assignment: CDR1 LNHDA and CDR2 SQIVND (reference sequence). Deletions cut 6 bases from V and 5 bases from J, with 28 bases between. CDR3 size: 18 residues. The CDR3 sequence is CASSFDRVRSGLRYGYTF. The CDR3 DNA is TGTGCCAGTAGCTTCGATCGGGTTCGTTCGGGGTTAAGGTATGGCTACACCTTC.

The J gene is TRBJ2-5, the V gene TRBV5-5; 7 nucleotides line up with TRBD1. CDR3 length: 17 residues. V gave up 4 bases and J gave up 1 base; unmatched junction bases: 13. CDR1 is SGHKS and CDR2 is YYEKEE in the germline V gene (reference sequence). The CDR3, as DNA: TGTGCCAGCAGCCCTCGAGGGGACAGACATTTCCAAGAGACCCAGTACTTC. Amino acids: CASSPRGDRHFQETQYF.

The CDR3 sequence: CASTARGQVTEAFF. The CDR3 DNA reads as TGTGCCAGCACCGCCAGGGGGCAGGTCACTGAAGCTTTCTTT. The chain has TRBV6-5 and TRBJ1-1; 8 bases align to TRBD1. V was clipped by 7 bases and J by 4 bases; unmatched bases: 8. The CDR3 consists of 14 residues. Germline-derived CDR1 and CDR2 are MNHEY and SVGAGI.

CDR3 sequence reads: CASTKDAGVTYEQYF. CDR3 sequence (DNA): TGTGCCAGCACCAAAGACGCGGGGGTTACCTACGAGCAGTACTTC. This chain uses TRBV2 with TRBJ2-5; 7 bases align to TRBD2. Matching the DNA end better, TRBJ2-7 makes the J call doubtful. The CDR3 contains 15 residues. In germline, CDR1 is SNHLY, CDR2 FYNNEI.

This clone was counted only a few times. The rearrangement links TRBV4-2 to TRBJ2-2; the D is unclear. This CDR3 is 12 amino acids long. The V gene lost 4 bases and the J gene lost 3 bases, with 3 bases spanning the gap. The germline V gene encodes CDR1 LGHNA and CDR2 YNFKEQ. The CDR3 sequence: CASSPYTGELFF. For the CDR3, the DNA is TGTGCCAGCAGCCCCTACACCGGGGAGCTGTTTTTT.

V usage is TRBV6-1 and J usage is TRBJ2-3, with TRBD1 matching 7 bases. Germline CDR1 MNHNS, CDR2 SASEGT. This CDR3 is built from 15 residues. V shed 2 bases and J 2 bases; nucleotides not matched to a gene: 4. The CDR3 nucleotides are TGTGCCAGCAGTGAACTGGACAGGCCCACAGATACGCAGTATTTT. Translation gives CASSELDRPTDTQYF.

This clone was seen a few times. The chain is built from TRBV5-4 and TRBJ1-6; 8 nucleotides line up with TRBD1. The CDR3 extends over 15 amino acids. Looked up from germline, CDR1 is SGHNT and CDR2 is YYREEE (reference sequence). V was clipped by 1 base and J by 6 bases; unmatched bases: 3. In nucleotides, the CDR3 is TGTGCCAGCAGCTTGTCAGGGGGCAGTAATTCACCCCTCCACTTT. The encoded protein is CASSLSGGSNSPLHF.

The V and J genes are TRBV7-9 and TRBJ1-1; D remains unclear. The CDR3 sequence is 13 residues long. With 6 bases removed from V and 4 bases from J, the gap between germline ends came to 12 bases. Germline-derived CDR1 and CDR2 are SEHNR and FQNEAQ (reference sequence). Here the CDR3 DNA reads TGTGCCAGCAGTTGGGATGGGAGCACTGAAGCTTTCTTT. This gives the protein CASSWDGSTEAFF.

The chain joins TRBV18 to TRBJ1-5; 7 bases are shared with TRBD1. The germline gives CDR1 KGHSH, CDR2 LQKENI. Losses at the gene ends were 6 bases for V and 5 bases for J; bases not matched to a gene: 4. The CDR3 is 13 residues long. In nucleotides, the CDR3 is TGTGCCAGCTCGACAGGGATCCATCAGCCCCAGCATTTT. Translation gives CASSTGIHQPQHF.

This clone was picked up one time. J is TRBJ2-3 and V is TRBV9; D is undetermined. V was shortened by 0 bases and J by 0 bases, with 5 bases between the two germline ends. Germline lookup yields CDR1 SGDLS and CDR2 YYNGEE. This CDR3 region has 14 residues. The CDR3 sequence: CASSVGLSTDTQYF. CDR3 DNA: TGTGCCAGCAGCGTAGGACTCAGCACAGATACGCAGTATTTT.

This chain connects TRBV7-9 to TRBJ1-2; the D gene is possibly TRBD1 (6 bases). Trimming shortened V by 5 bases and J by 2 bases, and 12 bases separated the two germline ends. CDR1 is SEHNR, CDR2 FQNEAQ, per germline (reference sequence). This CDR3 has 14 amino acids. DNA of the CDR3: TGTGCCAGCAGCCCGGGACATGGCAACTATGGCTACACCTTC. This codes for CASSPGHGNYGYTF.

This clone came up once. The chain is built from TRBV9 and TRBJ2-7, with 9 bases identical to TRBD1. Looked up from germline, CDR1 is SGDLS and CDR2 is YYNGEE. The CDR3 sequence is 15 residues long. Losses at the gene ends were 0 bases for V and 6 bases for J; bases not matched to a gene: 7. The CDR3 DNA is TGTGCCAGCAGCGTAGGGGGACAGGGAATAATCGAGCAGTACTTC. Its translation: CASSVGGQGIIEQYF.

This rearrangement joins TRBV27 to TRBJ1-2; a possible D gene is TRBD1 (6 bases). V lost 1 base and J 4 bases, leaving 13 bases between the germline ends. Germline-derived CDR1 and CDR2 are MNHEY and SMNVEV (reference sequence). This CDR3 comprises 15 residues. As DNA, the CDR3 is TGTGCCAGCAGTTTATTTTCAGGGGTCGGCTATGGCTACACCTTC. It codes for CASSLFSGVGYGYTF.

CDR3 in DNA: TGTGCCAGCAGTGACTCGGCGGGAGGGCCCTACAATGAGCAGTTCTTC. As protein: CASSDSAGGPYNEQFF. The gene calls are TRBV6-4 and TRBJ2-1; 9 nucleotides match TRBD2. Germline V gene data show CDR1 as MRHNA and CDR2 as SNTAGT. The CDR3 is 16 residues long. The ends lost 0 bases at V and 2 bases at J; junction bases unmatched: 2.